This is a list of T cell receptor beta chains from one sample in a study of response to subunit inactivated influenza vaccine. MiXCR was run by TCRdb on the RT-PCR reads, yielding one entry per CDR3 protein. The repertoire holds hundreds of thousands of distinct CDR3 sequences, with about 11% as singletons. A further study also used this sample, focusing on T cells expressing NK-cell markers.

Here the sequenced sample was PBMCs from blood, taken on the day of vaccination. These receptors originate from a middle-aged man who received an inactivated influenza vaccine. CDR3s include the opening cysteine and the closing phenylalanine or tryptophan. Each record gives: CDR3 protein, CDR3 DNA, D gene, J gene, clone size, V gene. A D gene is named only where the DNA matches it firmly. The listing skips clone size in some rows; elsewhere it reads once, few, many or a size class.

CASSLSSSAPDTQYF | TGCGCCAGCAGCTTGTCGTCTAGCGCGCCGGATACGCAGTATTTT | - | TRBJ2-3 | many | TRBV5-1
CASSVSTGGNYEQYF | TGTGCCAGCTCAGTCTCGACAGGCGGGAACTACGAGCAGTACTTC | - | TRBJ2-7 | - | TRBV18
CTSSFTGPTNTGELFF | TGCACCAGCAGCTTCACAGGGCCGACGAACACCGGGGAGCTGTTTTTT | - | TRBJ2-2 | - | TRBV5-1
CASQPGPLQETQYF | TGTGCCAGCCAACCGGGACCCCTGCAAGAGACCCAGTACTTC | - | TRBJ2-5 | - | TRBV9
CSARGISGGALNEQFF | TGCAGTGCTAGAGGGATTTCGGGCGGGGCTCTAAATGAGCAGTTCTTC | - | TRBJ2-1 | - | TRBV20-1
CSVEVTGRQGTQYF | TGCAGCGTTGAAGTTACGGGCCGCCAAGGCACGCAGTATTTT | - | TRBJ2-3 | many | TRBV29-1
CAWILAGALGSYNEQFF | TGTGCCTGGATTCTAGCGGGAGCCTTGGGCTCCTACAATGAGCAGTTCTTC | TRBD2 | TRBJ2-1 | - | TRBV30
CASSLAGVPYNEQFF | TGTGCCAGCAGCTTAGCGGGAGTTCCCTACAATGAGCAGTTCTTC | TRBD2 | TRBJ2-1 | many | TRBV7-3
CASSLFSRGQGTLKEPQHF | TGTGCCAGCAGCTTATTTTCTCGGGGCCAGGGGACCCTTAAGGAGCCCCAGCATTTT | - | TRBJ1-5 | many | TRBV7-8
CASSPYGTPAYEQYF | TGTGCCAGCAGCCCATATGGCACCCCGGCATACGAGCAGTACTTC | - | TRBJ2-7 | - | TRBV3-1
CASSTTGTGAYEQYF | TGTGCCAGCAGTACGACCGGGACAGGGGCCTACGAGCAGTACTTC | TRBD1 | TRBJ2-7 | - | TRBV6-1
CSVGLAGGGTGELFF | TGCAGCGTCGGACTAGCGGGAGGTGGTACCGGGGAGCTGTTTTTT | TRBD2 | TRBJ2-2 | many | TRBV29-1
CASSLWAVGAYFYEQYF | TGTGCCAGCAGTTTATGGGCGGTCGGGGCGTACTTCTACGAGCAGTACTTC | - | TRBJ2-7 | few | TRBV12-3/TRBV12-4
CATSRDFSGGQYF | TGTGCCACCAGCAGAGATTTTTCCGGAGGGCAGTACTTC | - | TRBJ2-7 | - | TRBV15
CASSMDRGPEDEQYF | TGTGCCAGTAGTATGGATCGGGGGCCGGAGGACGAGCAGTACTTC | - | TRBJ2-7 | - | TRBV19
CSAKSMGPLSNQPQHF | TGCAGTGCCAAGAGTATGGGACCGCTTAGCAATCAGCCCCAGCATTTT | - | TRBJ1-5 | few | TRBV20-1
CASSFSGTGPYNEQFF | TGCGCCAGCAGCTTCTCCGGGACAGGGCCCTACAATGAGCAGTTCTTC | TRBD1 | TRBJ2-1 | - | TRBV5-1
CASRSSGETQYF | TGTGCCAGCAGATCGAGCGGAGAGACCCAGTACTTC | - | TRBJ2-5 | many | TRBV27
CASSLGTESGGRSEQFF | TGTGCCAGCAGCTTAGGGACGGAGAGCGGGGGGCGGAGTGAGCAGTTCTTC | TRBD2 | TRBJ2-1 | many | TRBV7-9
CAISVGQGAYEQYF | TGTGCCATCAGTGTAGGACAGGGGGCCTACGAGCAGTACTTC | TRBD1 | TRBJ2-7 | few | TRBV10-3
CASSRDPGYEQYF | TGTGCCAGCAGCCGCGACCCTGGCTACGAGCAGTACTTC | - | TRBJ2-7 | - | TRBV7-2
CASSKWQPELCNQPQHF | TGTGCCAGCAGCAAATGGCAACCAGAACTCTGCAATCAGCCCCAGCATTTT | - | TRBJ1-5 | - | TRBV21-1
CASSLSGTGGLDIQYF | TGTGCCAGCAGCTTGTCCGGGACAGGGGGTTTGGACATTCAGTACTTC | TRBD1 | TRBJ2-4 | - | TRBV5-5
CASSYYPGRERNTEAFF | TGCGCCAGCAGCTATTACCCGGGGAGGGAGAGGAACACTGAAGCTTTCTTT | - | TRBJ1-1 | few | TRBV5-1
CASSLAGTGGSLPFF | TGTGCCAGCAGCTTAGCCGGGACAGGGGGCTCCTTACCGTTCTTC | TRBD1 | TRBJ2-1 | few | TRBV7-2
CASSPDRGLAGANVLTF | TGTGCCAGCAGTCCCGACAGGGGTTTGGCTGGGGCCAACGTCCTGACTTTC | TRBD1 | TRBJ2-6 | - | TRBV6-2/TRBV6-3
CASSPKTDYNEQFF | TGTGCCAGCAGCCCTAAGACAGACTACAATGAGCAGTTCTTC | - | TRBJ2-1 | few | TRBV7-9
CASSGSRAVLRSGANVLTF | TGTGCCAGCAGCGGGAGTCGGGCAGTCCTGCGCTCTGGGGCCAACGTCCTGACTTTC | - | TRBJ2-6 | - | TRBV7-8
CASSLTPRAVREQFF | TGTGCCAGCAGCTTAACCCCCCGGGCAGTTCGGGAGCAGTTCTTC | - | TRBJ2-1 | many | TRBV11-2
CASSRQQGNNSPLHF | TGTGCCAGCAGCCGTCAACAGGGGAATAATTCACCCCTCCACTTT | TRBD1 | TRBJ1-6 | - | TRBV7-2
CASSTILTGANSNQPQHF | TGTGCCAGCAGCACCATCCTGACAGGGGCAAACAGCAATCAGCCCCAGCATTTT | TRBD1 | TRBJ1-5 | - | TRBV6-1
CASNGGYLNTGELFF | TGCGCCAGTAACGGGGGTTACCTAAACACCGGGGAGCTGTTTTTT | - | TRBJ2-2 | many | TRBV4-3
CSAGGTSGIVETQYF | TGCAGTGCTGGCGGGACTAGCGGGATAGTTGAGACCCAGTACTTC | TRBD2 | TRBJ2-5 | - | TRBV20-1
CASSEEGVYNEQFF | TGCGCCAGCAGTGAGGAGGGGGTCTACAATGAGCAGTTCTTC | - | TRBJ2-1 | - | TRBV10-2
CASSLAQGGEQYF | TGTGCCAGCAGCTTAGCGCAAGGCGGGGAGCAGTACTTC | - | TRBJ2-7 | - | TRBV7-2
CASRFREMNTEAFF | TGTGCCAGTAGGTTCAGGGAGATGAACACTGAAGCTTTCTTT | - | TRBJ1-1 | many | TRBV19
CAWSADWAETQYF | TGTGCCTGGAGTGCCGACTGGGCAGAGACCCAGTACTTC | - | TRBJ2-5 | - | TRBV30
CATGWSGTRTDTQYF | TGTGCGACAGGGTGGAGCGGGACAAGAACAGATACGCAGTATTTT | - | TRBJ2-3 | few | TRBV28
CSAWRDLFSTDTQYF | TGCAGTGCTTGGCGGGATCTCTTTAGCACAGATACGCAGTATTTT | - | TRBJ2-3 | - | TRBV20-1
CASSLGFGGELFF | TGCGCCAGCAGCTTGGGGTTTGGCGGGGAGCTGTTTTTT | - | TRBJ2-2 | few | TRBV5-1
CASSLGFGFNYGYTF | TGTGCCAGCAGCTTAGGGTTTGGGTTTAACTATGGCTACACCTTC | - | TRBJ1-2 | - | TRBV7-8
CASSFSQGGLKTQYF | TGTGCCAGCAGTTTCTCTCAGGGAGGGTTGAAGACCCAGTACTTC | TRBD2 | TRBJ2-5 | few | TRBV12-3/TRBV12-4
CASSSTSGWGKEQFF | TGTGCCAGCAGCTCAACTAGCGGTTGGGGAAAGGAGCAGTTCTTC | TRBD2 | TRBJ2-1 | few | TRBV11-3
CASSRIGTEETQYF | TGTGCCAGCAGCCGCATCGGGACGGAAGAGACCCAGTACTTC | - | TRBJ2-5 | - | TRBV28
CASTRLTGSEQYF | TGTGCCAGCACCCGTTTGACAGGTAGCGAGCAGTACTTC | - | TRBJ2-7 | - | TRBV2
CASSALLLAKNIQYF | TGTGCCAGCAGTGCCCTACTACTAGCCAAAAACATTCAGTACTTC | - | TRBJ2-4 | few | TRBV28
CASSVKVNQPQHF | TGTGCCAGCAGTGTGAAAGTAAACCAGCCCCAGCATTTT | - | TRBJ1-5 | - | TRBV12-3/TRBV12-4
CASSPSAVYYNEQFF | TGTGCCAGCAGCCCCTCGGCAGTGTACTACAATGAGCAGTTCTTC | - | TRBJ2-1 | few | TRBV11-2
CASTVSTGAIYNEQFF | TGTGCCAGCACCGTTTCGACAGGGGCCATCTACAATGAGCAGTTCTTC | TRBD1 | TRBJ2-1 | - | TRBV7-9
CASSSGTPLNQETQYF | TGCGCCAGCAGCTCCGGGACACCTCTTAACCAAGAGACCCAGTACTTC | - | TRBJ2-5 | few | TRBV5-1
CSATPGTGWPPPYNEQFF | TGCAGTGCCACTCCCGGGACAGGGTGGCCTCCACCCTACAATGAGCAGTTCTTC | TRBD1 | TRBJ2-1 | - | TRBV20-1
CASSTTGTSYEQYF | TGCGCCAGCAGCACGACAGGGACAAGCTACGAGCAGTACTTC | TRBD1 | TRBJ2-7 | few | TRBV5-1
CASSLVVQPNIQYF | TGTGCCAGCAGCTTAGTGGTACAGCCAAACATTCAGTACTTC | - | TRBJ2-4 | few | TRBV11-2
CSAREGYNEQFF | TGCAGTGCTAGGGAAGGATACAATGAGCAGTTCTTC | - | TRBJ2-1 | few | TRBV20-1
CSSSFSSGAHNYGYTF | TGTTCCAGCAGCTTTAGTTCGGGAGCCCACAACTATGGCTACACCTTC | - | TRBJ1-2 | - | TRBV7-8
CASRLDRADYEQYF | TGCGCCAGCAGATTAGACAGGGCTGACTACGAGCAGTACTTC | TRBD1 | TRBJ2-7 | many | TRBV5-1
CASSQDFANSYEQYF | TGCGCCAGCAGCCAAGATTTTGCAAATTCCTACGAGCAGTACTTC | - | TRBJ2-7 | - | TRBV4-3